This TCR beta chain was observed in a study of somatic mutations in cytotoxic T cells in rheumatoid arthritis. The wider study: Prior to any treatment and right after diagnosis, patient blood (less than 34 ml EDTA) was drawn.

There are 14 residues in the CDR3. The germline V gene has CDR1 SGDLS and CDR2 YYNGEE. V was trimmed by 0 bases and J by 3 bases, leaving 9 bases between them. Assay used: immunoSEQ multiplex PCR; TCRdb lists only in-frame clones, some missing. The data hold some 7,400 clones, with 85% to 90% observed a single time. The V gene is TRBV9, the J gene TRBJ2-5, with D possibly matching TRBD1 (6 bases). Sequenced material: CD8+ T cells sorted from blood. This receptor was taken from a woman in her 70s with rheumatoid arthritis. The DNA for the CDR3 is TGTGCCAGCAGCGTAGTAGGGGGAAAAGAGACCCAGTACTTC. Translated: CASSVVGGKETQYF.